The TCR beta chain described here comes from a study of blood T cell repertoires in COVID-19. As for the study in general: Sources were T cells, B-cell-depleted T cells, or PBMCs; the material itself was cDNA or gDNA.

Germline CDR1 reads MNHEY; CDR2 reads SMNVEV (reference sequence). The CDR3 loop spans 16 amino acids. V trimming: 3 bases; J trimming: 6 bases; junction bases outside the gene matches: 10. As processed by the authors: Estimation of nucleated cell counts relied on the amplification of reference gene primers. Libraries were prepared by immunoSEQ multiplex PCR; TCRdb keeps only in-frame clonotypes and omits some of them. The V and J calls and the clone size are those of that table, but D and trimming were determined from the DNA. This table has roughly 410,000 clones, more than 80% appearing once. The sample consisted of peripheral blood. The receptor comes from a man between 40 and 49 years old with acute or convalescent COVID-19. The chain couples TRBV27 to TRBJ2-2, with 7 bases aligning to TRBD2. The CDR3: CASSFRGRALSGELFF. CDR3 DNA sequence: TGTGCCAGCAGTTTCCGGGGGAGGGCCCTCTCCGGGGAGCTGTTTTTT.